This T cell receptor (beta chain) derives from a study of blood T cells in healthy people across ages. Study-wide results and caveats: There were more naive CD4+ cells and higher diversity in long-lived donors than in aged donors.

Only a few counts were recorded for this clonotype. What it recognizes is unknown. A second PCR of roughly 7 to 11 cycles used a sample-barcoded 5' primer and a J-beta primer mix. TCRdb used MiXCR to reprocess the 5' RACE reads, holding one entry per CDR3 protein. The repertoire holds 1.5 million to 2 million distinct CDR3 sequences, with about 32% as singletons. The CDR3 has 16 residues. The germline V gene encodes CDR1 DFQATT and CDR2 SNEGSKA (reference sequence). V trimming: 6 bases; J trimming: 2 bases; junction bases outside the gene matches: 11. This chain links TRBV20-1 with TRBJ2-1; 9 bases are shared with TRBD2. Sequencing used blood. The source is a woman aged 25-40 years in good health. The DNA for the CDR3 is TGCAGTGCCCACCCTTCAGCGGGAGGCACCTACAATGAGCAGTTCTTC. Amino acid sequence: CSAHPSAGGTYNEQFF.